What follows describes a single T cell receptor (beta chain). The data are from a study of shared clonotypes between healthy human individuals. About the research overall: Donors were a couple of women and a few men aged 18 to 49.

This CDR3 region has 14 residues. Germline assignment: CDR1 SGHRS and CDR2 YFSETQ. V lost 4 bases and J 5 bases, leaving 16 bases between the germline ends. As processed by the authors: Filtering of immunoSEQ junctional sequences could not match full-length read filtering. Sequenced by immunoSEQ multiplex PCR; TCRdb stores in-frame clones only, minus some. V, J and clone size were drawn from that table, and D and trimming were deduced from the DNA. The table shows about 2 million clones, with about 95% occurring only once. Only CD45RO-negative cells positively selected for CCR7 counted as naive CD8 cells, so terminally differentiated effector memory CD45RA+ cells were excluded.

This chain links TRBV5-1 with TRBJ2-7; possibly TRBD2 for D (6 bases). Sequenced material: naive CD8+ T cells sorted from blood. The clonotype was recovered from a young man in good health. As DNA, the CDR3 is TGCGCCAGCAGCGTCGTTGGGGGGTCCAACGAGCAGTACTTC. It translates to CASSVVGGSNEQYF.